These 6 T cell receptor beta chains originate from one sample sequenced in a study of memory CD4+ T cells and cytomegalovirus serostatus. The sort gate was single viable CD3+CD4+CD8-CD45RO+ cells for memory CD4+ T cells. Using immunoSEQ multiplex PCR, the repertoire was profiled, and TCRdb retains in-frame clones only, with some absent. Altogether approximately 92,000 clones are present, roughly 80% being singletons, with the ten largest covering about 3.6%. What was sequenced was memory CD4+ T cells from blood. These receptors all stem from an adult in good health and CMV-seropositive.

The V and J genes are TRBV10-1 and TRBJ2-5; perhaps TRBD2 as D (6 bases). CDR3 size: 13 residues. In germline, CDR1 is WNHNN, CDR2 SYGVQD (reference sequence). Trimming pared 0 bases from V and 7 bases from J, leaving 9 bases between. The CDR3 here is CASSESTSSTQYF. The CDR3 DNA reads TGCGCCAGCAGTGAGTCAACTAGCTCGACCCAGTACTTC.

The chain employs TRBV9 and TRBJ2-2, with TRBD2 matching 7 bases. After removal of 1 base from V and 4 bases from J, the junction contained 7 bases not matched to a gene. The CDR3 contains 16 residues. Germline V gives CDR1 SGDLS, CDR2 YYNGEE. As DNA, the CDR3 is TGTGCCAGCAGCGTATTCGGGGGGTTAGGCACCGGGGAGCTGTTTTTT. Translation gives CASSVFGGLGTGELFF.

The chain is built from TRBV11-3 and TRBJ2-1; D unresolved. The length of the CDR3 is 15 residues. CDR1 SGHNT and CDR2 YENEEA come from the germline V gene. Deletions cut 3 bases from V and 6 bases from J, with 15 bases between. In DNA, the CDR3 is TGTGCCAGCAGCTTTGGCCTACAAAGGATCAATGAGCAGTTCTTC. Translation gives CASSFGLQRINEQFF.

This rearrangement joins TRBV6-6 to TRBJ2-1; TRBD2 agrees at 14 bases. The CDR3 consists of 16 residues. Germline CDR1 and CDR2: MNHNY and SVGAGI (reference sequence). With 4 bases clipped from V and 5 bases from J, the junction kept 4 bases outside the gene matches. CDR3 sequence (DNA): TGTGCCAGCAGTTCCCCGACTAGCGGGAGGGACAATGAGCAGTTCTTC. Protein sequence: CASSSPTSGRDNEQFF.

This chain uses TRBV4-2 with TRBJ2-5, with 12 bases identical to TRBD2. V lost 0 bases, J lost 4 bases, and 6 bases stayed unmatched. Germline CDR1 is LGHNA and CDR2 is YNFKEQ. CDR3 length: 17 residues. The CDR3 loop is CASSQDRGTSGSETQYF. CDR3 DNA: TGTGCCAGCAGCCAAGACCGCGGGACTAGCGGGTCAGAGACCCAGTACTTC.

The chain joins TRBV2 to TRBJ2-7; D is uncertain. V was pared by 4 bases and J by 0 bases, with 7 bases between. From germline, CDR1 is SNHLY and CDR2 FYNNEI. This CDR3 spans 13 amino acids. The CDR3 DNA reads as TGTGCCAGCAGTGGCCGGAACTCCTACGAGCAGTACTTC. As protein: CASSGRNSYEQYF.